The 6 T cell receptor beta chains in this list originate from one sample, sequenced in a study of early T cells in non-severe SARS-CoV-2 infection. TCRdb recomputed calls from the 5' RACE reads with MiXCR, one row per CDR3 protein. The sample contains around 60,000 distinct CDR3 sequences, about 11% of which appear only once. Source: whole blood, taken at baseline. The source is an adult who was a healthcare worker with PCR-confirmed SARS-CoV-2 infection or an uninfected control (not recorded which).

The chain carries TRBV11-3 and TRBJ2-2; 8 positions agree with TRBD1. With V trimmed by 5 bases and J by 3 bases, 8 bases remained unmatched. The CDR3 sequence is 16 residues long. Germline CDR1 SGHNT, CDR2 YENEEA. The CDR3 DNA reads TGTGCCAGCAGCGCCTCCGGGACAGGTGACACCGGGGAGCTGTTTTTT. Residues: CASSASGTGDTGELFF.

This clonotype was seen at least ten times. The chain uses TRBV6-6 and TRBJ1-2; D remains unclear. V was shortened by 10 bases and J by 6 bases, with 15 bases between the two germline ends. This CDR3 has 12 residues. In germline, CDR1 is MNHNY, CDR2 SVGAGI (reference sequence). The CDR3 nucleotides are TGTGCCACCTTGGCGAGAGGCGATGGCTACACCTTC. Translation: CATLARGDGYTF.

This clonotype was recorded a few times. The genes are TRBV20-1 and TRBJ2-5; the D gene is possibly TRBD2 (5 bases). The CDR3 covers 12 residues. The germline V gene has CDR1 DFQATT and CDR2 SNEGSKA (reference sequence). V lost 3 bases and J lost 4, with 9 bases in between. CDR3 sequence: CSASLSGETQYF. The CDR3 region has the DNA TGCAGTGCTAGCCTAAGCGGAGAGACCCAGTACTTC.

This clonotype was detected a few times. The CDR3 DNA is TGTGCCAGCGGTCCGGGACTGGTGCCCTACGAGCAGTACTTC. It translates to CASGPGLVPYEQYF. V is TRBV12-3 or TRBV12-4 and J is TRBJ2-7; maybe TRBD2 (6 bases). Trimming stripped 8 bases from V and 2 bases from J, with 16 bases between. This CDR3 has 14 residues.

This clonotype showed up just a few times. The chain couples TRBV19 to TRBJ1-2, with D possibly matching TRBD1 (5 bases). The CDR3 covers 14 residues. Looked up from germline, CDR1 is LNHDA and CDR2 is SQIVND (reference sequence). V was clipped by 7 bases and J by 2 bases, with 14 bases between them. As DNA, the CDR3 is TGTGCCAGTATCCATCCACAGGACAACTATGGCTACACCTTC. Protein sequence: CASIHPQDNYGYTF.

This clonotype was found a few times. The chain carries TRBV14 and TRBJ2-5; TRBD2 matches at 8 bases. CDR1 is SGHDN and CDR2 is FVKESK in the germline V gene. V was clipped by 4 bases and J by 9 bases; unmatched bases: 10. There are 14 residues in the CDR3. The CDR3 DNA sequence: TGTGCCAGCAGCCCGGGGGGGGACTTCGTCGCCCAGTACTTC. This sequence encodes CASSPGGDFVAQYF. Filled out from reference TRBV14 and TRBJ2-5, the complete variable domain reads EAGVTQFPSHSVIEKGQTVTLRCDPISGHDNLYWYRRVMGKEIKFLLHFVKESKQDESGMPNNRFLAERTGGTYSTLKVQPAELEDSGVYFCASSPGGDFVAQYFGPGTRLLVL.